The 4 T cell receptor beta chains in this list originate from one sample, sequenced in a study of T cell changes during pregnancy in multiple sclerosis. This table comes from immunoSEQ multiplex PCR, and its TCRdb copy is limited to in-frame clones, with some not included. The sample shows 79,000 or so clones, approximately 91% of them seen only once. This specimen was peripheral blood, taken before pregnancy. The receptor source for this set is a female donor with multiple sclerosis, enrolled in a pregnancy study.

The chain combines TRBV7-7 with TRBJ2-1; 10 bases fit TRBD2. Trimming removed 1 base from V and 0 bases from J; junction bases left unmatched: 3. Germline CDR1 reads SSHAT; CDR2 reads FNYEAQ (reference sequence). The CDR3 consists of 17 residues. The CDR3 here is CASSLVASGSSYNEQFF. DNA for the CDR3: TGTGCCAGCAGCTTAGTGGCTAGCGGGAGCTCCTACAATGAGCAGTTCTTC.

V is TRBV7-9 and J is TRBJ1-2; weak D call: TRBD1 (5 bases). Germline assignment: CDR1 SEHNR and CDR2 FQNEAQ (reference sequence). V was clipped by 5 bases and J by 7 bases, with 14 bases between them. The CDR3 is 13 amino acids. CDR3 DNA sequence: TGTGCCAGCAGCCCGGGGGGTGTTATTGGCTACACCTTC. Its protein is CASSPGGVIGYTF.

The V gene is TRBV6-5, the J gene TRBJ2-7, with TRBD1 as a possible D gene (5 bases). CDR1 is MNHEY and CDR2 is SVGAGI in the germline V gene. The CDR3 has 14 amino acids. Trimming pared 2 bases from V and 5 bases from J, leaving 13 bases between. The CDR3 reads CASSYPGLVNEQYF. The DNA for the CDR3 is TGTGCCAGCAGTTACCCAGGGTTAGTCAACGAGCAGTACTTC.

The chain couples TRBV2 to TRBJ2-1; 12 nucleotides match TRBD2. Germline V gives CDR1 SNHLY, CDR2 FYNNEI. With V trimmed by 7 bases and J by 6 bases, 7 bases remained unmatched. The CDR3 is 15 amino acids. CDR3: CASTLGLAGLNEQFF. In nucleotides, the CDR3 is TGTGCCAGCACCTTGGGACTAGCGGGCCTCAATGAGCAGTTCTTC.